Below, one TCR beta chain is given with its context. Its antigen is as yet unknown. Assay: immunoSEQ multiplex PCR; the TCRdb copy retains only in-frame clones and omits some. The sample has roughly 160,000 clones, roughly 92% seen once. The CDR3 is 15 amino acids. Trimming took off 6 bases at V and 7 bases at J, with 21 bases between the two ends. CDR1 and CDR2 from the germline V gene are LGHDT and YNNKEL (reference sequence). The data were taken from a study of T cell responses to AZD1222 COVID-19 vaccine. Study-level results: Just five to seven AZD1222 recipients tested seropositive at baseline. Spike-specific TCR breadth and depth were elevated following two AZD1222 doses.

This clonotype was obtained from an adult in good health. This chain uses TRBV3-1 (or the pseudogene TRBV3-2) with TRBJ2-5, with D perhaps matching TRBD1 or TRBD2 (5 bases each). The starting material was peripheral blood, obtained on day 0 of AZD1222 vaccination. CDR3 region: CASRPPGTGYGTQYF. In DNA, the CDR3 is TGTGCCAGCAGGCCCCCGGGGACGGGATATGGGACCCAGTACTTC.